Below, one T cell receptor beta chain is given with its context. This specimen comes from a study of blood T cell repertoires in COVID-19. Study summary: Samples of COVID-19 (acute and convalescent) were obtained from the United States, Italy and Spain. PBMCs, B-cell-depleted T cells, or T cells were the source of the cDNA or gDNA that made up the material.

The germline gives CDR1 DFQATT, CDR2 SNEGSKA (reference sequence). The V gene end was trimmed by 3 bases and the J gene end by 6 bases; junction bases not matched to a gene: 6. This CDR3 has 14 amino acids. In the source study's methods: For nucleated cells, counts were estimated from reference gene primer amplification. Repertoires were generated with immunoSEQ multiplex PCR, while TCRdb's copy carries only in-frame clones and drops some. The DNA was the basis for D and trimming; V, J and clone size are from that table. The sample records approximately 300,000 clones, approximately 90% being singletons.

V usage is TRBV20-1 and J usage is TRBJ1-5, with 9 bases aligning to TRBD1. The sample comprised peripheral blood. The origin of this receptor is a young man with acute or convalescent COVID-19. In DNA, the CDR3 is TGCAGTGCTAGTCGGGACAGGGAAGGTCAGCCCCAGCATTTT. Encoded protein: CSASRDREGQPQHF.